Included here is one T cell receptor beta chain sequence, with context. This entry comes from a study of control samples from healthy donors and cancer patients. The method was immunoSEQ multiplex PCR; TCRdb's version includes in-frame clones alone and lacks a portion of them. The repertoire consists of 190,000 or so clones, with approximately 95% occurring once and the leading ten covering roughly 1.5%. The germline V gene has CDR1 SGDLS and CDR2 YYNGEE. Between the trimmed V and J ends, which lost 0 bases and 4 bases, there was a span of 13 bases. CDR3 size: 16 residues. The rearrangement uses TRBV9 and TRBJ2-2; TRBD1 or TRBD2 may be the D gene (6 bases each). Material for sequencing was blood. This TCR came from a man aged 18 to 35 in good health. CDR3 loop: CASSVDGGPGTGELFF. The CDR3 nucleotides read TGTGCCAGCAGCGTAGATGGGGGGCCAGGCACCGGGGAGCTGTTTTTT.